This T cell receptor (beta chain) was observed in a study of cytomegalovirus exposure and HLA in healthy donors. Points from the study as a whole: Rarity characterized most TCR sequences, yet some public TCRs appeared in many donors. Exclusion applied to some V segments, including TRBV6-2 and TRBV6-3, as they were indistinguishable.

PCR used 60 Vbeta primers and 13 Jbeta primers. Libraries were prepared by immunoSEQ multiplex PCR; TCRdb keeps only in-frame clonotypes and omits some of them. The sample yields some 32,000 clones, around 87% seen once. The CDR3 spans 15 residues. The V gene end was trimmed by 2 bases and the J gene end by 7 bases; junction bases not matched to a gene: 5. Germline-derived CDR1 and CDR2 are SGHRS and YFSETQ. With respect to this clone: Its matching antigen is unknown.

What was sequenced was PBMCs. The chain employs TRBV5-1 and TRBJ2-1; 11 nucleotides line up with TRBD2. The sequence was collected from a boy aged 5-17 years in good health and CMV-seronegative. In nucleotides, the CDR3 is TGCGCCAGCAGCTTTGGGACTAGCGGTTGGAATGAGCAGTTCTTC. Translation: CASSFGTSGWNEQFF.